This entry lists 21 T cell receptor beta chains sequenced from one sample in a study of blood T cell repertoires in COVID-19 (dated by TCRdb to the early 2020s). The library came from the immunoSEQ multiplex PCR assay. In TCRdb, the immuneACCESS table is reduced to in-frame sequences with V and J assigned. These tables do not hold every clone; where another copy was compared, an unresolved V gene accounts for under half, and the others remain unexplained. The sample table records about 200,000 clones; roughly 81% of these occur just once. The top ten hold roughly 5% of the sample. The sample consisted of peripheral blood. These receptors were taken from a woman aged 80 or older with acute or convalescent COVID-19.

V is TRBV18 and J is TRBJ2-5; D is unclear. The germline V and J ends were trimmed by 4 bases and 5 bases, with 11 bases remaining between them. The germline CDR1 and CDR2 sequences are KGHSH and LQKENI. CDR3 size: 13 residues. The CDR3 bases are TGTGCCAGCTCACTTGCCCAGGCGGAGACCCAGTACTTC. It is translated as CASSLAQAETQYF.

The chain carries TRBV2 and TRBJ1-5; D might be TRBD1 (6 bases). The V gene's germline CDR1 is SNHLY and CDR2 FYNNEI. The CDR3 spans 13 residues. V was cut by 7 bases and J by 7 bases, with 14 bases left in between. CDR3 in amino acids: CASKGGGGQPQHF. The CDR3 coding sequence is TGTGCCAGCAAAGGGGGGGGCGGCCAGCCCCAGCATTTT.

The chain joins TRBV10-3 to TRBJ2-7; TRBD2 matches at 8 bases. After removal of 6 bases from V and 0 bases from J, the junction contained 1 base not matched to a gene. Germline V gene data show CDR1 as ENHRY and CDR2 as SYGVKD. The CDR3 sequence is 13 residues long. The CDR3 DNA follows: TGTGCCATCAGGGGGACTAGCTCCTACGAGCAGTACTTC. It codes for CAIRGTSSYEQYF.

Notes on this clone: Other DNA sequences in this sample translate to the same CDR3. The chain recombines TRBV2 with TRBJ1-3; 8 bases align to TRBD1. Germline V gene lookup returns CDR1 SNHLY and CDR2 FYNNEI. V was pared by 6 bases and J by 4 bases, with 5 bases of the junction left unmatched. The CDR3 is 14 residues long. The CDR3 region is CASSTGTGGNTIYF. Here the CDR3 DNA reads TGTGCCAGCAGCACCGGGACAGGAGGAAACACCATATATTTT.

The V gene is TRBV6-6, the J gene TRBJ2-3; D remains ambiguous. The ends were cut back, 5 bases at V and 0 bases at J, with 12 bases in the middle. Germline assignment: CDR1 MNHNY and CDR2 SVGAGI (reference sequence). This CDR3 has 15 residues. CDR3 nucleotide sequence: TGTGCCAGCAGTCCCTTGCGGCCAAGCACAGATACGCAGTATTTT. Translated, it gives CASSPLRPSTDTQYF.

This clone showed up just once. This CDR3 reads CASSSNRDRVDEQYF. CDR3 sequence (DNA): TGTGCCAGCAGTTCAAACCGGGACAGGGTCGACGAGCAGTACTTC. The rearrangement links TRBV27 to TRBJ2-7; TRBD1 matches 9 bases. The CDR3 totals 15 residues. V shed 4 bases and J 5 bases; nucleotides not matched to a gene: 9. From germline, CDR1 is MNHEY and CDR2 SMNVEV (reference sequence).

The chain joins TRBV29-1 to TRBJ2-3, with 8 bases lining up with TRBD2. The CDR3 is 14 residues long. Germline-derived CDR1 and CDR2 are SQVTM and ANQGSEA. The ends lost 8 bases at V and 3 bases at J; junction bases unmatched: 10. CDR3 DNA sequence: TGCAGCTCTCGGACTAGCCCCGGGACAGATACGCAGTATTTT. This translates into CSSRTSPGTDTQYF.

This rearrangement joins TRBV29-1 to TRBJ2-5, with a tentative D call TRBD2 (6 bases). Germline CDR1 and CDR2: SQVTM and ANQGSEA. V was pared by 4 bases and J by 5 bases, with 8 bases between. The CDR3 runs 11 residues. In nucleotides, the CDR3 is TGCAGCGTTGCGGGGGTTGAGACCCAGTACTTC. This translates into CSVAGVETQYF.

This clone turned up a few times. This chain uses TRBV4-1 with TRBJ1-1, with D possibly matching TRBD1 (5 bases). Germline lookup yields CDR1 MGHRA and CDR2 YSYEKL. This CDR3 is built from 14 residues. Trimming pared 4 bases from V and 1 base from J, leaving 10 bases between. The CDR3 coding sequence is TGCGCCAGCAGCCTACAGGTGGGGAACACTGAAGCTTTCTTT. Protein: CASSLQVGNTEAFF.

In its sample, this clone was seen once. The chain has TRBV3-1 (or the pseudogene TRBV3-2) and TRBJ1-4; D is unresolved. From germline, CDR1 is LGHDT and CDR2 YNNKEL (reference sequence). CDR3 length equals 13 residues. V lost 4 bases and J lost 7, with 10 bases in between. The CDR3 nucleotides read TGTGCCAGCAGCCCCTCTGGTAGTGAAAAACTGTTTTTT. It is translated as CASSPSGSEKLFF.

This chain joins TRBV30 and TRBJ2-1; TRBD2 matches 11 bases. Germline CDR1 is GTSNPN and CDR2 is SVGIG (reference sequence). Germline trimming cut 2 bases from V and 2 bases from J; bases unmatched to any gene: 5. The CDR3 sequence is 16 residues long. CDR3 amino acids: CAWSPISGRAYNEQFF. The CDR3 DNA is TGTGCCTGGAGTCCCATTAGCGGGAGGGCCTACAATGAGCAGTTCTTC. The complete variable domain, with remaining parts taken from reference TRBV30 and TRBJ2-1, reads SQTIHQWPATLVQPVGSPLSLECTVEGTSNPNLYWYRQAAGRGLQLLFYSVGIGQISSEVPQNLSASRPQDRQFILSSKKLLLSDSGFYLCAWSPISGRAYNEQFFGPGTRLTVL.

The gene calls are TRBV5-4 and TRBJ1-2; 7 positions match TRBD1. The J segment lost 7 bases and the V segment lost 4 bases, leaving 16 bases of the junction unmatched. The V gene's germline CDR1 is SGHNT and CDR2 YYREEE (reference sequence). The CDR3 has 16 residues. CDR3 DNA: TGTGCCAGCAGCCCGGAAGAGACAGGGTGGTACATTGGCTACACCTTC. Protein sequence: CASSPEETGWYIGYTF.

The chain joins TRBV11-2 to TRBJ2-3, with D uncertain. The CDR3 runs 16 residues. Per germline, CDR1 SGHAT and CDR2 FQNNGV. V lost 3 bases and J lost 1, with 14 bases in between. CDR3 coding DNA: TGTGCCAGCAGCTTTCAGGCAGGTAGTGGCACAGATACGCAGTATTTT. Translated, it gives CASSFQAGSGTDTQYF.

The chain recombines TRBV4-3 with TRBJ1-3; unclear D gene. The length of the CDR3 is 16 residues. V was shortened by 0 bases and J by 2 bases, with 11 bases between the two germline ends. In germline, CDR1 is LGHNA, CDR2 YSLEER. CDR3 loop: CASSQESRLAGNTIYF. The CDR3 nucleotides are TGCGCCAGCAGCCAAGAAAGCAGGCTCGCTGGAAACACCATATATTTT.

This clone was observed a few times. This chain joins TRBV27 and TRBJ2-3; D is perhaps TRBD2 (6 bases). Germline-derived CDR1 and CDR2 are MNHEY and SMNVEV (reference sequence). Trimming shortened V by 8 bases and J by 2 bases, and 23 bases separated the two germline ends. CDR3 length: 17 residues. CDR3 sequence: CASLQDYRVGATDTQYF. The CDR3 bases are TGTGCCAGCCTCCAGGACTATCGAGTAGGAGCCACAGATACGCAGTATTTT.

The CDR3 nucleotides are TGTGCCAGCAGCTTGGACAGTTATAACTATGGCTACACCTTC. Translation: CASSLDSYNYGYTF. This rearrangement joins TRBV5-5 to TRBJ1-2; the D is unclear. The CDR3 totals 14 residues. The V end lost 0 bases, the J end lost 1 base, and 7 bases lay between the germline ends. CDR1 is SGHKS and CDR2 is YYEKEE in the germline V gene (reference sequence). Full variable domain (remainder filled in from reference TRBV5-5 and TRBJ1-2): DAGVTQSPTHLIKTRGQQVTLRCSPISGHKSVSWYQQVLGQGPQFIFQYYEKEERGRGNFPDRFSARQFPNYSSELNVNALLLGDSALYLCASSLDSYNYGYTFGSGTRLTVV.

The chain combines TRBV10-3 with TRBJ1-6, with 7 bases fitting TRBD1. Germline CDR1 reads ENHRY; CDR2 reads SYGVKD. The V and J ends lost 6 bases and 6 bases, in that order; junction bases with no gene match: 8. The CDR3 runs 15 residues. CDR3 sequence (DNA): TGTGCCATCAGCGCGACTACAGGGGTTAATTCACCCCTCCACTTT. This translates into CAISATTGVNSPLHF.

This clone was picked up a small number of times. The V gene is TRBV11-2, the J gene TRBJ2-7; TRBD2 matches 10 bases. The V segment lost 8 bases and the J segment 2 bases; nucleotides outside the gene matches: 6. Germline V gene data show CDR1 as SGHAT and CDR2 as FQNNGV. The CDR3 contains 14 residues. DNA for the CDR3: TGTGCCAGCGCGGCTAGCGGGAGACCCTACGAGCAGTACTTC. The encoded protein is CASAASGRPYEQYF.

The genes are TRBV19 and TRBJ2-3; D ambiguous. Trimming stripped 3 bases from V and 4 bases from J, with 8 bases between. Germline assignment: CDR1 LNHDA and CDR2 SQIVND (reference sequence). The CDR3 length is 13 residues. CDR3 coding DNA: TGTGCCAGTAGTATCCAGGTAGCAGATACGCAGTATTTT. Translating gives CASSIQVADTQYF.

This rearrangement joins TRBV7-2 to TRBJ2-7; 10 bases fit TRBD2. This CDR3 has 14 residues. CDR1 is SGHTA, CDR2 FQGNSA, per germline. Trimming cost V 2 bases and J 6 bases; bases outside gene matches: 4. In nucleotides, the CDR3 is TGTGCCAGCAGCTTAAAGGGACTAGCGCCCGAGCAGTACTTC. It encodes CASSLKGLAPEQYF.

This clone was detected once. The chain employs TRBV3-1 (or the pseudogene TRBV3-2) and TRBJ2-7; D is unclear. Germline CDR1 and CDR2: LGHDT and YNNKEL (reference sequence). The CDR3 has 13 residues. Trimming cost V 0 bases and J 2 bases, with 5 bases left between them. The CDR3 DNA sequence: TGTGCCAGCAGCCAAGAACTAACCTACGAGCAGTACTTC. It codes for CASSQELTYEQYF.